What follows is one T cell receptor beta chain and its context. Its antigen has not been determined. No much larger clonotype is one base removed from it; base qualities were not supplied. The data stem from a study of shared clonotypes between healthy human individuals (dated by TCRdb to 2018 to 2021). Some background on the complete study: Three men and a couple of women, aged 18 to 49 years, made up the cohort. For each donor, three plates each were used for CD4 naive and CD4 memory, two plates were used for CD8 naive, and one plate was used for CD8 memory. To estimate repertoire size and how much clonotype sharing occurs between individuals, the study deeply sequenced the blood TCR repertoires of a handful of healthy adults. To increase sequencing depth and limit assay-specific biases, different laboratories used diverse techniques to prepare libraries and sequence TCR repertoires. Per donor, leukapheresis produced somewhere between about 0.8 and 9 billion PBMCs.

TCR CDR3 regions were amplified from genomic DNA by multiplex PCR using the deep immunoSEQ assay. Extracted genomic DNA from each cell subset was spread evenly across all wells of several immunoSEQ 96-well plates, with each plate serving as a replicate. For sorted subsets, each replicate PCR was loaded with approximately 0.2 ug genomic DNA, equivalent to 32,000 or so T cell genomes. Purified libraries were measured with a Qubit 3.0 fluorometer, size-checked on a Bioanalyzer 2100, and measured again with the KAPA Library Quantification kit. Every immunoSEQ 96-well plate was sequenced on a dedicated single-read 150-cycle Illumina NextSeq 550 flow cell. On the study's bioinformatics: Because only junctional sequences without quality scores were contained in the immunoSEQ output, filtering matching that applied to full-length reads could not be performed. Sequences were annotated with PyIR, a Python wrapper for IgBLAST v1.9, using IMGT germline references to assign V/J genes and CDR3. Any read was removed if the V/J assignment was weak (E-value above 1e-6), the CDR3 was missing, or the read contained stop codons, out-of-frame junctions, or ambiguous translated residues. A V3J clonotype was defined by an identical inferred V gene, J gene, and CDR3 amino acid sequence. Percentage overlap between repertoires was computed as shared unique clonotypes divided by the size of the smaller repertoire. RTK rarefaction, the Chao1 estimator, and Recon v2.1 estimates of unobserved clonotypes were used to assess repertoire richness. For all TCRbeta clonotypes obtained by the gDNA method from a handful of donors, generation probabilities were computed with OLGA. What TCRdb holds here is the immuneACCESS table cut down to in-frame rearrangements. Part of the clones is not present; checked against another copy, under half of the missing clones reflect an unresolved V gene, and the others are unexplained. V, J and clone size reflect that table, while D and trimming were determined from the DNA. The sample table contains millions of clones; only one count was recorded for 85% to 95% of them. In total, the top ten clones hold under 0.15% of the sample.

For CDR1 and CDR2, the germline V gene lists MGHDK and SYGVNS. At the junction V is shortened by 3 bases and J by 4 bases; bases outside the gene matches: 5. CDR3 length: 14 amino acids, cysteine to phenylalanine. Only the CDR3 part of the read is kept: 42 bases, read in frame from the first base. Findings and caveats that apply to the study as a whole: Sharing across four donors was observed for approximately 5% of naive CD4, under 4% of naive CD8, 2% to 2.5% of memory CD4, and roughly 0.4% of memory CD8 clonotypes. Higher generation probabilities were observed for clonotypes shared by all four sorted-subset donors than for non-shared clonotypes. Larger estimated clonotype richness was generally found for naive subsets than for memory subsets. Pairwise subsampling indicated that sequencing depth was expected to affect the degree of clonotype sharing among donors. Sampling was restricted to blood, and TCR repertoires in tissue are likely to differ from TCR repertoires in blood. Incomplete sequencing was indicated by rarefaction of sorted-subset datasets, despite the large sequencing depth. The small number of donors limited the genetic and exposure-history diversity represented.

Healthy HIV-negative adults with no recently reported acute infections or vaccinations were included as donors. Only Caucasian adults living in Nashville, Tennessee, USA were represented among the donors. CD4+ T cells were enriched by magnetic negative selection; naive cells were then positively selected on CD45RA, and the negative fraction formed the memory subset. Blood was collected by leukapheresis, and PBMCs were isolated by Ficoll-Histopaque density gradient centrifugation and then cryopreserved in liquid nitrogen vapor phase. Purity and quantity of every magnetically sorted T cell population were checked by analytical flow cytometry. Genomic DNA was isolated from each sorted fraction and quantified by UV absorbance on a Nanodrop 2000c.

The chain is assembled from TRBV25-1 and TRBJ1-2; TRBD1 lines up with 7 middle nucleotides. The specimen was naive CD4+ T cells sorted from blood. Reading the label with the study, this specimen's cell subset or site is: CD45RA+ positively selected. The receptor was derived from a man aged 18 to 29 in good health. The CDR3 amino acid sequence is: CASSDVGTAYGYTF. The bases are TGTGCCAGCAGTGATGTAGGGACAGCCTATGGCTACACCTTC.